Sequencing of this TCR beta chain was carried out in a study of OX40 agonist ivuxolimab in advanced cancers. About the study as a whole: Ivuxolimab was a fully human IgG2 agonistic monoclonal antibody targeting the costimulatory receptor OX40 (CD134). The paper reports the monotherapy dose-escalation portion (N = 52 patients) of the phase I ivuxolimab trial. Prior anti-PD-1, anti-PD-L1 or anti-CTLA-4 therapy was permitted, and approximately 39% of dose-escalation patients had received checkpoint inhibitors. Intravenous ivuxolimab was administered to patients every 2 weeks at six dose levels: 0.01, 0.1, 0.3, 1.5, 3 and 10 mg/kg. The point of sequencing TCRbeta in the periphery was to test whether ivuxolimab changed TCR sequence diversity and drove clonal T-cell expansion. A male proportion of roughly 80% and a mean age of around 60 years, ranging from about 20 to 85, were recorded for the dose-escalation cohort. Three dose-escalation patients achieved partial responses, one with hepatocellular carcinoma and two with cutaneous melanoma. Of the 50 or so patients in dose escalation, 19 had hepatocellular carcinoma, some 15 had melanoma, 9 had renal cell carcinoma and 9 had head and neck cancer.

From the germline V gene, CDR1 is MNHEY and CDR2 is SVGAGI. The CDR3 contains 15 residues, cysteine and phenylalanine counted. Only the CDR3 part of the read is kept: 45 bases, read in frame from the first base. V gives up 2 bases and J gives up 2 bases, and the segment between their germline ends measures 13 bases. The trial excluded patients who had a history of autoimmune disease or were on systemic immunosuppression. In every dose cohort, peripheral blood was drawn for TCR sequencing at baseline, cycle 4 day 1, and cycle 7 day 1. The samples were taken from a phase I, first-in-human, multicenter, open-label dose-escalation trial of ivuxolimab. Adults with locally advanced or metastatic melanoma, renal cell, hepatocellular, or head and neck squamous cell carcinoma were enrolled in the trial. Before TCR sequencing, CD4+ and CD8+ T cells were separately sorted from peripheral blood. This clone was seen once. The clone's antigen remains unknown. Base qualities are not provided; no much larger clone lies one nucleotide away.

For sequencing of the TCRbeta CDR3 region, genomic DNA was extracted from the sorted cells. TCRbeta CDR3 regions were sequenced using the immunoSEQ Assay. TCRdb took over this immuneACCESS table, retaining in-frame rearrangements with V and J assigned. Such tables are incomplete; in checked studies, under half of the missing clones stem from an unresolved V gene, and the remainder is unexplained. The sample table lists under 80,000 clones, 88% of them with a count of one. The ten largest clones capture roughly 0.72% of the sample. The research as a whole found: Low levels of normalized T-cell clonal expansion were also seen in some patients who did not respond. In the 0.1-3.0 mg/kg groups, partial responders were among the patients with the lowest normalized peripheral clonal expansion, particularly in CD8+ T cells. The antigen specificity of the clonally expanded peripheral T cells was not determined. On average, CD8+ T cells showed more expanded clones than CD4+ T cells after ivuxolimab. At doses of 0.1 to 3.0 mg/kg, clonal expansion of both CD4+ and CD8+ blood T cells was observed from baseline to week 6.

The chain was built from TRBV6-5 and TRBJ2-7; possibly the D gene is TRBD2, per 6 matching bases. Sequenced here: CD4+ or CD8+ T cells sorted from blood, sampled in a trial of the OX40 agonist ivuxolimab. The receptor comes from an adult with an advanced solid tumor such as melanoma, head and neck, liver or kidney cancer. The sequenced DNA is TGTGCCAGCAGTTACGGGGCTAGCGAGCCCTACGAGCAGTACTTC. It encodes CASSYGASEPYEQYF.